This T cell receptor beta chain was obtained from a study of vaccination effects on CD4 cells after COVID-19. Cells that had been cultured for 10 days were the source of isolated CD4+ T cells. Generated by immunoSEQ multiplex PCR, the TCRdb table keeps only in-frame clones and is missing some. Here the sample spans over 65,000 clones, over 60% being singletons. The CDR3 loop spans 13 amino acids. Germline assignment: CDR1 LGHDT and CDR2 YNNKEL (reference sequence). Trimming removed 4 bases from V and 6 bases from J; junction bases left unmatched: 5. With regard to this clone: No antigen is known for it.

The chain is built from TRBV3-1 (or the pseudogene TRBV3-2) and TRBJ1-2, with 7 positions matching TRBD1. The sequencing here drew on CD4+ T cells from PBMCs cultured without peptide, taken before COVID-19 vaccination. This sequence originates from a human donor who received a COVID-19 vaccine. The CDR3 protein is CASSLNTGDGYTF. The CDR3 region has the DNA TGTGCCAGCAGCCTAAACACAGGGGATGGCTACACCTTC.